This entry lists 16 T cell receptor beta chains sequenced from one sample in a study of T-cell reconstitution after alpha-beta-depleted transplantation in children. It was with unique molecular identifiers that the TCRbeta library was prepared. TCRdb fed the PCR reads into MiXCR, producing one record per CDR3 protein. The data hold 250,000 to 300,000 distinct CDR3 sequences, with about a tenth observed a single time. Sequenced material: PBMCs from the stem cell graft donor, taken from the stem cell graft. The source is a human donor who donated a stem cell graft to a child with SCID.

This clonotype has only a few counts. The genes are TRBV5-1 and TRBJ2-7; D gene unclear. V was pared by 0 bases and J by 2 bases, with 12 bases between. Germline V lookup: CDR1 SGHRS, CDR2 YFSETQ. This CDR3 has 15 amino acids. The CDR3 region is CASSLGWEGAYEQYF. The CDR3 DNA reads TGCGCCAGCAGCTTGGGTTGGGAAGGCGCCTACGAGCAGTACTTC.

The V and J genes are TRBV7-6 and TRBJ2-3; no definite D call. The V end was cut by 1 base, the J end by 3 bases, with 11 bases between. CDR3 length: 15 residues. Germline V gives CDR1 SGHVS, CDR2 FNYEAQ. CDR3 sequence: CASSLVGDLTDTQYF. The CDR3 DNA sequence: TGTGCCAGCAGCTTAGTCGGTGACTTAACAGATACGCAGTATTTT. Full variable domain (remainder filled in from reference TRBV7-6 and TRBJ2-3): GAGVSQSPRYKVTKRGQDVALRCDPISGHVSLYWYRQALGQGPEFLTYFNYEAQQDKSGLPNDRFSAERPEGSISTLTIQRTEQRDSAMYRCASSLVGDLTDTQYFGPGTRLTVL.

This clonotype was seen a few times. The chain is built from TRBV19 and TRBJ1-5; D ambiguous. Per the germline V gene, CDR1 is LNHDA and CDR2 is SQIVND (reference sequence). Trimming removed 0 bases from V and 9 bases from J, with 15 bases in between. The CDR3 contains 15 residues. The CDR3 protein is CASSIDEGLGRPQHF. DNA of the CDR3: TGTGCCAGTAGTATAGACGAGGGTCTAGGGAGGCCCCAGCATTTT. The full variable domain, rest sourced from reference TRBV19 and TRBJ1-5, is DGGITQSPKYLFRKEGQNVTLSCEQNLNHDAMYWYRQDPGQGLRLIYYSQIVNDFQKGDIAEGYSVSREKKESFPLTVTSAQKNPTAFYLCASSIDEGLGRPQHFGDGTRLSIL.

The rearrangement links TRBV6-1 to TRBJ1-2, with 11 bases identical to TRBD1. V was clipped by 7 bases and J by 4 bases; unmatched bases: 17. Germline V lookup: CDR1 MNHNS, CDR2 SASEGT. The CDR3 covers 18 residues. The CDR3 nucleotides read TGTGCCAGCATAGAGACGGACAGGGGGCGCTTGCATGGCTATGGCTACACCTTC. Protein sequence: CASIETDRGRLHGYGYTF.

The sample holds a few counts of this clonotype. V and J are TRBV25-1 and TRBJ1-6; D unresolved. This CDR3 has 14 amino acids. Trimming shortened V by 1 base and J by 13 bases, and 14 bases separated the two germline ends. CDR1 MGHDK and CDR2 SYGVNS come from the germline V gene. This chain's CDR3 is CASSESPIISPLHF. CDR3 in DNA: TGTGCCAGCAGTGAATCCCCCATAATTTCGCCCCTCCACTTT. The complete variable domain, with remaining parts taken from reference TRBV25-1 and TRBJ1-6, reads EADIYQTPRYLVIGTGKKITLECSQTMGHDKMYWYQQDPGMELHLIHYSYGVNSTEKGDLSSESTVSRIRTEHFPLTLESARPSHTSQYLCASSESPIISPLHFGNGTRLTVT.

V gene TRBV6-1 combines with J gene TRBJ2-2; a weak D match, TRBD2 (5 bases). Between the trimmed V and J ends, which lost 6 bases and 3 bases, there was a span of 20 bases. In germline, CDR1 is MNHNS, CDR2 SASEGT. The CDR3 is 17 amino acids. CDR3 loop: CASSPGINTVDTGELFF. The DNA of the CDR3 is TGTGCCAGCAGCCCCGGGATAAATACTGTGGACACCGGGGAGCTGTTTTTT.

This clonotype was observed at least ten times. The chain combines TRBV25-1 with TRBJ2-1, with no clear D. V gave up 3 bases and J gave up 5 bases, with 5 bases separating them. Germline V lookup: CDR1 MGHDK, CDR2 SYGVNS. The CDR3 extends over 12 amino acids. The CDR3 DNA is TGTGCCAGCAGTGAGGGCCACAATGAGCAGTTCTTC. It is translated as CASSEGHNEQFF.

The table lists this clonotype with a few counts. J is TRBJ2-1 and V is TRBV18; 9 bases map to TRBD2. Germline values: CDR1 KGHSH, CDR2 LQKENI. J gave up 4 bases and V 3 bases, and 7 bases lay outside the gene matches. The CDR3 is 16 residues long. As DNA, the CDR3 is TGTGCCAGCTCACCTCGGGTAGCGGGGGTGTACAATGAGCAGTTCTTC. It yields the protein CASSPRVAGVYNEQFF.

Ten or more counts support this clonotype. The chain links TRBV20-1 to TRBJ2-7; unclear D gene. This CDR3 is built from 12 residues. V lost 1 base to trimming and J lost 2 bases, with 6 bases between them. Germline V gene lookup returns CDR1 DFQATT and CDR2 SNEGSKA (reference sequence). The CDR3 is CSARVGPYEQYF. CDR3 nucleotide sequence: TGCAGTGCTAGAGTTGGACCCTACGAGCAGTACTTC.

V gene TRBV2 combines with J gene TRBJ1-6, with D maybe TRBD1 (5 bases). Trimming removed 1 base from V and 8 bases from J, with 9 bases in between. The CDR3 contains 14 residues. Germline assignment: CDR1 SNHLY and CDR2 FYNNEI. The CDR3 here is CASSEGGSYSPLHF. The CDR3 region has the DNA TGTGCCAGCAGTGAAGGGGGGAGCTATTCACCCCTCCACTTT.

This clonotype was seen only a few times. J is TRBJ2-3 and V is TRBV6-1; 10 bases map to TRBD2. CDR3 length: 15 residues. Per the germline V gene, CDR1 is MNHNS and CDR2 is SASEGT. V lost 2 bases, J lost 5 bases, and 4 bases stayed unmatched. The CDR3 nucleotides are TGTGCCAGCAGTGAAAAGCGGGGGGGACTAGATACGCAGTATTTT. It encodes CASSEKRGGLDTQYF.

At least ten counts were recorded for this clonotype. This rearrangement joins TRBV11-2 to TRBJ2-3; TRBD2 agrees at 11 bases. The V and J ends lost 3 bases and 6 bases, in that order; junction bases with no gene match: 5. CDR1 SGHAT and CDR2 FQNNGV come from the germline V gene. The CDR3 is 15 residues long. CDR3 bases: TGTGCCAGCAGCTTTACTAGCGGGGGCCTGGATACGCAGTATTTT. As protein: CASSFTSGGLDTQYF.

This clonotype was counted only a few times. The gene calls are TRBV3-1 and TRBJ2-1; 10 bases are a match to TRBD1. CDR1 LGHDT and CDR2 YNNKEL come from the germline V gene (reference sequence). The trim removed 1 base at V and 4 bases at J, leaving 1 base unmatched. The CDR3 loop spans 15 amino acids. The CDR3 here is CASSQAGQGYNEQFF. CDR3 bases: TGTGCCAGCAGCCAAGCGGGACAGGGGTACAATGAGCAGTTCTTC.

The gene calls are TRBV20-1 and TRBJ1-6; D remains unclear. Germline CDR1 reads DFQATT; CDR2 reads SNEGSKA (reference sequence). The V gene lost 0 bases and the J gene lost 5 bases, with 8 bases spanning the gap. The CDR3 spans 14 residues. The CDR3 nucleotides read TGCAGTGCTAGAGATCCCGGGAATAATTCACCCCTCCACTTT. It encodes CSARDPGNNSPLHF.

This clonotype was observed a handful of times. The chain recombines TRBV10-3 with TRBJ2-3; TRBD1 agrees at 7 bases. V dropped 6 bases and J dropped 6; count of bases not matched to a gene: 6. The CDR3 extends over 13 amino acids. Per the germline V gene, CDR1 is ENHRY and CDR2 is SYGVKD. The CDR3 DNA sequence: TGTGCCATCAGGGGGACAGTACGCGATACGCAGTATTTT. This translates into CAIRGTVRDTQYF.

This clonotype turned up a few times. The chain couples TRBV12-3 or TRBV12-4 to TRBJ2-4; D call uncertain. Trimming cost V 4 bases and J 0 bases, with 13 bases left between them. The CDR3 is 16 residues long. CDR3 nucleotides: TGTGCCAGCAGTTCTCTGGAAGGGATAGCCAAAAACATTCAGTACTTC. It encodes CASSSLEGIAKNIQYF.